A selection of T cell receptor beta chains follows, all from one sample in a study of blood T cell repertoires in COVID-19. The method was immunoSEQ multiplex PCR; TCRdb's version includes in-frame clones alone and lacks a portion of them. The top ten hold about 3.4% of the sample, which has 60,000 to 85,000 clones, 87% seen once. Material: peripheral blood. The receptors were sampled from a woman in her 50s with COVID-19, enrolled during active disease. Each CDR3 is given with its conserved first and last residue.

j_call v_call cdr3_aa
TRBJ2-3 TRBV7-3 CASSLIAGGPFDTQYF
TRBJ2-2 TRBV7-7 CASSLSGTSSGELFF
TRBJ2-2 TRBV9 CASSLFDSPNTGELFF
TRBJ1-5 TRBV11-3 CASSSRLARNQPQHF
TRBJ1-1 TRBV6-6 CASSSQGTTEAFF
TRBJ2-2 TRBV27 CASSSRLAPNTGELFF
TRBJ1-5 TRBV19 CASSTPGQGTQPQHF
TRBJ2-1 TRBV29-1 CSVATSGRMGEQFF
TRBJ2-3 TRBV5-1 CASSAGTAGDTQYF
TRBJ2-2 TRBV2 CASSELGPLAAGELFF
TRBJ2-2 TRBV11-3 CASSHTLLAGGNTGELFF
TRBJ2-1 TRBV14 CASSQEALNEQFF
TRBJ2-2 TRBV7-3 CASRLLTGAGELFF
TRBJ2-3 TRBV16 CASSRLHRSLPGQGPTDTQYF
TRBJ1-2 TRBV6-1 CASSDWTDYNYGYTF
TRBJ1-1 TRBV19 CASMGGGRPNTEAFF
TRBJ2-1 TRBV5-6 CASTNRRDPLGNEQFF
TRBJ1-1 TRBV5-1 CASTEVGASYTEAFF
TRBJ1-2 TRBV5-6 CASSFGSLSYGYTF
TRBJ2-1 TRBV7-3 CASSSGSSYNEQFF
TRBJ2-5 TRBV6-5 CASQKSGSVQETQYF
TRBJ2-2 TRBV30 CAWRLALTLGELFF
TRBJ2-5 TRBV18 CASSPRTRSSETQYF
TRBJ1-1 TRBV5-1 CASSLDRAANTEAFF
TRBJ2-7 TRBV5-1 CASSRGTSVLSYEQYF
TRBJ2-1 TRBV4-3 CASSHNLADSRLNEQFF
TRBJ1-4 TRBV7-9 CASSLVRGGANEKLFF
TRBJ2-1 TRBV19 CASSIFRWDFYNEQFF
TRBJ2-1 TRBV7-8 CASSLGGITGARINEQFF
TRBJ1-2 TRBV25-1 CASRVDYGYTF
TRBJ2-1 TRBV29-1 CSVQTSGSLYNEQFF
TRBJ2-1 TRBV12-3/TRBV12-4 CASISGGGGQFF
TRBJ2-3 TRBV3-1/TRBV3-2 CASSPTGAGDTQYF
TRBJ2-5 TRBV6-2/TRBV6-3 CASSYAGEEETQYF
TRBJ1-5 TRBV30 CAWSGREEGGQPQHF
TRBJ2-5 TRBV5-6 CASSKPGLAMETQYF
TRBJ2-7 TRBV27 CATRTGPGEQYF
TRBJ2-1 TRBV4-1 CASSRGLAGGPGWNEQFF
TRBJ2-7 TRBV7-2 CASSFKGGQLLGEQYF
TRBJ2-3 TRBV11-2 CASTPLAVRTDTQYF
TRBJ2-7 TRBV6-5 CASSYDYKYEQYF